The 26 T cell receptor beta chains in this list originate from one sample, sequenced in a study of blood T cell repertoires in COVID-19. TCRdb's copy holds only in-frame clones and misses some; the assay was immunoSEQ multiplex PCR. The table lists about 150,000 clones, approximately 83% of them singletons. Material for sequencing was peripheral blood. These TCRs come from a woman aged 55 to 70 with acute or convalescent COVID-19.

The chain couples TRBV3-1 (or the pseudogene TRBV3-2) to TRBJ1-5; a possible D gene is TRBD1 (6 bases). V was trimmed by 4 bases and J by 4 bases, leaving 11 bases between them. This CDR3 has 14 residues. The V gene's germline CDR1 is LGHDT and CDR2 YNNKEL (reference sequence). The CDR3 region has the DNA TGTGCCAGCAGCCTCGGACAGATTAATCAGCCCCAGCATTTT. Translating it yields CASSLGQINQPQHF.

This clone has a handful of counts. The chain joins TRBV6-4 to TRBJ2-1, with 11 bases aligning to TRBD2. The CDR3 has 15 amino acids. The trim removed 3 bases at V and 5 bases at J, leaving 3 bases unmatched. Per germline, CDR1 MRHNA and CDR2 SNTAGT. The CDR3 sequence is CASSEASGGNNEQFF. CDR3 bases: TGTGCCAGCAGTGAGGCTAGCGGGGGGAACAATGAGCAGTTCTTC.

The chain employs TRBV6-1 and TRBJ1-1, with D possibly TRBD1 on 5 matching bases. The CDR3 loop spans 13 amino acids. Germline assignment: CDR1 MNHNS and CDR2 SASEGT. V was clipped by 3 bases and J by 0 bases, with 5 bases between them. The CDR3: CASSETVNTEAFF. In DNA, the CDR3 is TGTGCCAGCAGTGAGACAGTGAACACTGAAGCTTTCTTT.

The CDR3 nucleotides read TGTGCCAGCAGTTACGGGCAGGGTACTGGAAACACCATATATTTT. Its translation is CASSYGQGTGNTIYF. This chain links TRBV6-6 with TRBJ1-3; a possible D gene is TRBD1 (5 bases). The V gene's germline CDR1 is MNHNY and CDR2 SVGAGI (reference sequence). The CDR3 extends over 15 amino acids. Trimming cost V 2 bases and J 2 bases, with 10 bases left between them.

The chain uses TRBV6-5 and TRBJ2-6; 7 bases fit TRBD1. The CDR3 runs to 16 residues. Germline CDR1 is MNHEY and CDR2 is SVGAGI. Trimming cost V 0 bases and J 4 bases; bases outside gene matches: 3. The CDR3 sequence is CASSYSTGSGANVLTF. The CDR3 region has the DNA TGTGCCAGCAGTTACTCGACAGGGTCCGGGGCCAACGTCCTGACTTTC.

DNA of the CDR3: TGCAGCGTTGCCTCGGGGATTCATGAGCAGTTCTTC. It specifies CSVASGIHEQFF. The chain combines TRBV29-1 with TRBJ2-1; TRBD2 might be the D (5 bases). The CDR3 loop spans 12 amino acids. Trimming pared 4 bases from V and 8 bases from J, leaving 12 bases between. Germline V gene lookup returns CDR1 SQVTM and CDR2 ANQGSEA.

This clone occurred once. The chain combines TRBV7-2 with TRBJ2-2; possibly TRBD2 for D (6 bases). There are 15 residues in the CDR3. The V end was cut by 7 bases, the J end by 4 bases, with 16 bases between. Germline values: CDR1 SGHTA, CDR2 FQGNSA. For the CDR3, the DNA is TGTGCCAGCACCCCTGGGGGGACGGGCACCGGGGAGCTGTTTTTT. This encodes CASTPGGTGTGELFF.

J is TRBJ2-3 and V is TRBV7-9, with 10 bases aligning to TRBD2. CDR3 length equals 19 residues. The V gene end was trimmed by 5 bases and the J gene end by 2 bases; junction bases not matched to a gene: 16. The germline gives CDR1 SEHNR, CDR2 FQNEAQ (reference sequence). The CDR3 DNA is TGTGCCAGCAGCGGAACCCTAGCGGGGGACCTCCCTCACACAGATACGCAGTATTTT. Translated: CASSGTLAGDLPHTDTQYF.

The rearrangement joins TRBV19 to TRBJ1-2; D unclear. Germline CDR1 is LNHDA and CDR2 is SQIVND (reference sequence). V lost 6 bases and J lost 5, with 16 bases in between. The CDR3 contains 14 residues. CDR3 bases: TGTGCCAGTAGGTATACATGGAGTACTTATGGCTACACCTTC. Translation gives CASRYTWSTYGYTF.

The chain uses TRBV27 and TRBJ1-2, with D perhaps TRBD1 (5 bases). Trimming stripped 3 bases from V and 4 bases from J, with 9 bases between. The germline CDR1 and CDR2 sequences are MNHEY and SMNVEV (reference sequence). The CDR3 is 13 residues long. CDR3 sequence: CASSFRETYGYTF. The CDR3 nucleotides read TGTGCCAGCAGTTTCAGGGAAACCTATGGCTACACCTTC.

This clone has a single count. This chain uses TRBV5-1 with TRBJ1-6; no firm D call. Germline lookup yields CDR1 SGHRS and CDR2 YFSETQ. The CDR3 sequence is 16 residues long. V lost 4 bases and J 7 bases, leaving 18 bases between the germline ends. The CDR3 spells CASSPSVTSGNSPLHF. The CDR3 DNA reads as TGCGCCAGCAGCCCATCCGTGACGAGCGGGAATTCACCCCTCCACTTT.

J is TRBJ1-5 and V is TRBV27; 8 bases align to TRBD1. Germline V gives CDR1 MNHEY, CDR2 SMNVEV (reference sequence). The junction had 13 bases not matched to a gene; V was cut back by 5 bases and J by 7 bases. The CDR3 covers 16 residues. CDR3 protein: CASSLKPRGLGQPQHF. The CDR3 nucleotides read TGTGCCAGCAGTCTCAAACCCAGGGGGCTCGGGCAGCCCCAGCATTTT.

V gene TRBV30 combines with J gene TRBJ2-7; D is perhaps TRBD2 (5 bases). Trimming took off 0 bases at V and 6 bases at J, with 9 bases between the two ends. The CDR3 spans 12 residues. The V gene's germline CDR1 is GTSNPN and CDR2 SVGIG (reference sequence). The CDR3 is CAWSVTGSEQYF. The CDR3, as DNA: TGTGCCTGGAGTGTCACGGGGAGCGAGCAGTACTTC.

CDR3 residues: CASSFNRGAGNTIYF. The CDR3 DNA follows: TGTGCCAGCAGCTTCAACAGGGGGGCTGGAAACACCATATATTTT. V is TRBV5-5 and J is TRBJ1-3, with 8 positions matching TRBD1. Germline V CDR1 and CDR2: SGHKS, YYEKEE (reference sequence). The CDR3 length is 15 residues. After removal of 2 bases from V and 2 bases from J, the junction contained 3 bases not matched to a gene.

This rearrangement joins TRBV5-8 to TRBJ1-2; 9 bases match TRBD1. Trimming removed 4 bases from V and 7 bases from J; junction bases left unmatched: 8. The length of the CDR3 is 14 residues. Germline CDR1 SGHTS, CDR2 YDEGEE. The CDR3 DNA reads as TGTGCCAGCAGCCGAGCACAGGGGGCGCTTGGCTACACCTTC. This sequence encodes CASSRAQGALGYTF.

The chain has TRBV20-1 and TRBJ1-2; D perhaps matches TRBD1 (6 bases). CDR3 length: 17 residues. The V end lost 3 bases, the J end lost 6 bases, and 26 bases lay between the germline ends. Germline V CDR1 and CDR2: DFQATT, SNEGSKA (reference sequence). In DNA form, the CDR3 reads TGCAGTGCTAGTCGCGGGGATCGGGGGGCTGGAAGAGATGGCTACACCTTC. Protein: CSASRGDRGAGRDGYTF.

This clone was found once. The V and J genes are TRBV11-2 and TRBJ1-1, with TRBD1 identical over 11 bases. The ends lost 5 bases at V and 5 bases at J; junction bases unmatched: 7. The CDR3 has 15 residues. Germline V lookup: CDR1 SGHAT, CDR2 FQNNGV. CDR3 in amino acids: CASSPSGTGGTEAFF. The DNA of the CDR3 is TGTGCCAGCAGCCCCTCCGGGACAGGGGGAACTGAAGCTTTCTTT.

The CDR3 DNA is TGTGCCAGCCGGGACTACCCCTACAATGAGCAGTTCTTC. Translation gives CASRDYPYNEQFF. The chain uses TRBV2 and TRBJ2-1, with 7 nucleotides matching TRBD2. The CDR3 runs 13 residues. Trimming took 8 bases from V and 2 from J; bases not matched to a gene: 3. CDR1 is SNHLY, CDR2 FYNNEI, per germline.

This chain joins TRBV7-6 and TRBJ2-3; 9 bases are a match to TRBD1. Per the germline V gene, CDR1 is SGHVS and CDR2 is FNYEAQ. The V and J ends lost 4 bases and 1 base, in that order; junction bases with no gene match: 12. The CDR3 is 18 amino acids. CDR3 coding DNA: TGTGCCAGCAGCTCACATCCGGGACAGGGACCGGGCACAGATACGCAGTATTTT. Protein: CASSSHPGQGPGTDTQYF.

This chain links TRBV12-2 with TRBJ1-2. TRBV12-2 is a pseudogene. This CDR3 contains 13 residues. The CDR3 region is CARWGGPDYGYTF. CDR3 in DNA: TGTGCAAGGTGGGGAGGGCCGGACTATGGCTACACCTTC.

This sequence joins TRBV3-1 (or the pseudogene TRBV3-2) and TRBJ1-4, with D possibly TRBD1 on 5 matching bases. Germline assignment: CDR1 LGHDT and CDR2 YNNKEL (reference sequence). The germline V and J ends were trimmed by 4 bases and 4 bases, with 10 bases remaining between them. The CDR3 is 14 residues long. Here the CDR3 reads CASSLKGFNEKLFF. CDR3 nucleotides: TGTGCCAGCAGCCTTAAGGGGTTTAATGAAAAACTGTTTTTT.

This rearrangement joins TRBV5-1 to TRBJ2-5; no clear D. Deletions cut 0 bases from V and 3 bases from J, with 12 bases between. CDR1 and CDR2 from the germline V gene are SGHRS and YFSETQ. The CDR3 contains 15 residues. CDR3 in DNA: TGCGCCAGCAGCTTGGCGACCCAGGTAGAAGAGACCCAGTACTTC. Amino acids: CASSLATQVEETQYF. Complete variable domain (other parts from reference TRBV5-1 and TRBJ2-5): KAGVTQTPRYLIKTRGQQVTLSCSPISGHRSVSWYQQTPGQGLQFLFEYFSETQRNKGNFPGRFSGRQFSNSRSEMNVSTLELGDSALYLCASSLATQVEETQYFGPGTRLLVL.

CDR3 region: CATSRERQKNEKLFF. Written as DNA, the CDR3 is TGTGCCACCAGCAGAGAAAGACAGAAAAATGAAAAACTGTTTTTT. The rearrangement uses TRBV15 and TRBJ1-4; D perhaps matches TRBD1 (5 bases). Germline V gene data show CDR1 as LNHNV and CDR2 as YYDKDF (reference sequence). V lost 0 bases to trimming and J lost 5 bases, with 10 bases between them. There are 15 residues in the CDR3.

V usage is TRBV19 and J usage is TRBJ1-5; D is undetermined. The CDR3 length is 14 residues. Looked up from germline, CDR1 is LNHDA and CDR2 is SQIVND (reference sequence). Between the trimmed V and J ends, which lost 3 bases and 6 bases, there was a span of 12 bases. CDR3 in amino acids: CASSIREAGQPQHF. CDR3 in DNA: TGTGCCAGTAGTATTAGAGAGGCGGGTCAGCCCCAGCATTTT. Full variable domain (missing parts from reference TRBV19 and TRBJ1-5): DGGITQSPKYLFRKEGQNVTLSCEQNLNHDAMYWYRQDPGQGLRLIYYSQIVNDFQKGDIAEGYSVSREKKESFPLTVTSAQKNPTAFYLCASSIREAGQPQHFGDGTRLSIL.

The chain combines TRBV18 with TRBJ2-1; 9 positions match TRBD1. CDR3 length: 16 residues. After removal of 4 bases from V and 6 bases from J, the junction contained 10 bases not matched to a gene. The germline V gene has CDR1 KGHSH and CDR2 LQKENI. The CDR3 nucleotides are TGTGCCAGCTCACACTCCGGGACAGGGACGGGCAATGAGCAGTTCTTC. Amino acid sequence: CASSHSGTGTGNEQFF.

V and J are TRBV4-1 and TRBJ1-6, with D possibly matching TRBD1 (5 bases). This CDR3 region has 17 residues. Trimming took 0 bases from V and 2 from J, leaving 11 bases between them. Germline V gene sequence: CDR1 MGHRA, CDR2 YSYEKL. The CDR3 is CASSQDRGSAYNSPLHF. The CDR3 DNA reads as TGCGCCAGCAGCCAAGATCGGGGGAGCGCCTATAATTCACCCCTCCACTTT.